This is a list of T cell receptor beta chains from one sample in a study of beta chain features in type 1 diabetes. Using immunoSEQ multiplex PCR, the repertoire was profiled, and TCRdb retains in-frame clones only, with some absent. Of about half a million clones in the sample, 30% were seen once. Sequencing input: naive CD4+ T cells from blood. These receptors came from a man younger than 35 in good health. CDR3s leave out the opening cysteine and the closing phenylalanine or tryptophan. Size tells how often a clone was seen (once, few, many) or the class of an expanded clone, and some rows leave it out.

clone size: .; J gene: TRBJ2-6; V gene: TRBV28; CDR3 protein: ASRRPQGLGANVLT
clone size: few; J gene: TRBJ1-1; V gene: TRBV2; CDR3 protein: ASSPQGYGEAF
clone size: few; J gene: TRBJ2-1; V gene: TRBV6-4; CDR3 protein: ASSVTGITNEQF
clone size: .; J gene: TRBJ2-7; V gene: TRBV25-1; CDR3 protein: ASSDLGEQY
clone size: .; J gene: TRBJ1-2; V gene: TRBV30; CDR3 protein: AWSVRQGWAGYT
clone size: few; J gene: TRBJ2-7; V gene: TRBV9; CDR3 protein: ASSSRRGQGDEQY
clone size: .; J gene: TRBJ1-3; V gene: TRBV5-1; CDR3 protein: ASSLMPDSGNTIY
clone size: .; J gene: TRBJ2-1; V gene: TRBV6-5; CDR3 protein: ASRLDSYNEQF
clone size: .; J gene: TRBJ2-1; V gene: TRBV6-6; CDR3 protein: ASRREGTSYNEQF
clone size: .; J gene: TRBJ1-2; V gene: TRBV14; CDR3 protein: ASSQELGYGYT
clone size: .; J gene: TRBJ2-5; V gene: TRBV6-5; CDR3 protein: ASSHRLAGVETQY
clone size: .; J gene: TRBJ2-5; V gene: TRBV9; CDR3 protein: ASSLDTQETQY
clone size: few; J gene: TRBJ2-7; V gene: TRBV4-2; CDR3 protein: ASSQDGTGSDEQY
clone size: .; J gene: TRBJ2-5; V gene: TRBV18; CDR3 protein: ASSPREEETQY
clone size: .; J gene: TRBJ2-5; V gene: TRBV18; CDR3 protein: ASSPRGLETQY
clone size: few; J gene: TRBJ1-1; V gene: TRBV7-2; CDR3 protein: ASSLVAGAEAF
clone size: .; J gene: TRBJ2-1; V gene: TRBV15; CDR3 protein: ATSRVRTLSYNEQF
clone size: .; J gene: TRBJ1-1; V gene: TRBV29-1; CDR3 protein: SVGGQALNTEAF
clone size: .; J gene: TRBJ2-6; V gene: TRBV30; CDR3 protein: AWSDESGANVLT
clone size: .; J gene: TRBJ1-1; V gene: TRBV5-4; CDR3 protein: ASSLGQGAGEAF
clone size: .; J gene: TRBJ1-5; V gene: TRBV30; CDR3 protein: AWSMGARQPQH
clone size: .; J gene: TRBJ2-1; V gene: TRBV11-1; CDR3 protein: ASSFRLGSSYNEQF
clone size: .; J gene: TRBJ1-2; V gene: TRBV5-1; CDR3 protein: ASSTRQDGYT
clone size: .; J gene: TRBJ2-2; V gene: TRBV2; CDR3 protein: ASRTGKNTGELF
clone size: .; J gene: TRBJ2-7; V gene: TRBV20-1; CDR3 protein: SATGGDEQY
clone size: .; J gene: TRBJ2-5; V gene: TRBV4-3; CDR3 protein: ASSPQLAVKETQY
clone size: few; J gene: TRBJ2-1; V gene: TRBV28; CDR3 protein: ASSFAGGNEQF
clone size: few; J gene: TRBJ2-1; V gene: TRBV6-6; CDR3 protein: ASSPPGGRSYNEQF
clone size: .; J gene: TRBJ2-1; V gene: TRBV4-2; CDR3 protein: ASSQDLGLATYNEQF
clone size: .; J gene: TRBJ2-7; V gene: TRBV30; CDR3 protein: AWGDREVEQY
clone size: .; J gene: TRBJ2-1; V gene: TRBV28; CDR3 protein: ASSSRLAGGYNEQF
clone size: .; J gene: TRBJ1-4; V gene: TRBV27; CDR3 protein: ASSPTDRTREKLF
clone size: .; J gene: TRBJ2-3; V gene: TRBV5-1; CDR3 protein: ASSLEGGSTDTQY
clone size: few; J gene: TRBJ2-1; V gene: TRBV18; CDR3 protein: ASSPDLSGNNEQF
clone size: .; J gene: TRBJ2-7; V gene: TRBV5-4; CDR3 protein: ASSPAGTSGSYEQY
clone size: .; J gene: TRBJ2-3; V gene: TRBV2; CDR3 protein: ASTLTASTDTQY
clone size: few; J gene: TRBJ2-3; V gene: TRBV4-1; CDR3 protein: ASSQEGQHTDTQY
clone size: .; J gene: TRBJ2-1; V gene: TRBV4-3; CDR3 protein: ASSEEPGTPYNEQF
clone size: few; J gene: TRBJ2-3; V gene: TRBV30; CDR3 protein: AWSVDTQY
clone size: few; J gene: TRBJ2-7; V gene: TRBV29-1; CDR3 protein: SVGWASGSYEQY
clone size: .; J gene: TRBJ2-3; V gene: TRBV10-3; CDR3 protein: ATKGGSTDTQY
clone size: .; J gene: TRBJ1-5; V gene: TRBV6-5; CDR3 protein: ASAMGDNQPQH
clone size: few; J gene: TRBJ2-1; V gene: TRBV9; CDR3 protein: ASSPLTPGLAGGYSYNEQF
clone size: .; J gene: TRBJ2-6; V gene: TRBV4-3; CDR3 protein: ASSQVAGEAGANVLT
clone size: .; J gene: TRBJ2-7; V gene: TRBV21-1; CDR3 protein: ASSKDGGTSSYEQY
clone size: .; J gene: TRBJ2-7; V gene: TRBV4-1; CDR3 protein: ASSQASGAYEQY
clone size: .; J gene: TRBJ2-1; V gene: TRBV9; CDR3 protein: ASSVESRGNEQF
clone size: .; J gene: TRBJ1-1; V gene: TRBV29-1; CDR3 protein: SFLQDGTEAF
clone size: .; J gene: TRBJ2-7; V gene: TRBV25-1; CDR3 protein: ASARTGGGNEQY
clone size: .; J gene: TRBJ1-3; V gene: TRBV30; CDR3 protein: AWSIGNTIY